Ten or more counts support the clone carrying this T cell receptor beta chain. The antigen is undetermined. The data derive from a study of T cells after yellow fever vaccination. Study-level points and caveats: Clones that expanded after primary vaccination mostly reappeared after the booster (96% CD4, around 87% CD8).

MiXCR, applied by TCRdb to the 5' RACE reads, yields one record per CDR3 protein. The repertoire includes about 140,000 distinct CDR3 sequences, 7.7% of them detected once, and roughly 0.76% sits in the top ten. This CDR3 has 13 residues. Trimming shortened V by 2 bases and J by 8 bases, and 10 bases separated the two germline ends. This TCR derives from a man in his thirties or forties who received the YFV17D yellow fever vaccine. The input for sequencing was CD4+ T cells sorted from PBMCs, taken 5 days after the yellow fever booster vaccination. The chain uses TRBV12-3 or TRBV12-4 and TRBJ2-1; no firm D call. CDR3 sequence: CASSLISRHEQFF. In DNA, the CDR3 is TGTGCCAGCAGTTTAATTAGTCGGCATGAGCAGTTCTTC.